Below, 12 T cell receptor beta chains from the same sample are listed, as sequenced in a study of blood T cells in healthy people across ages. A second PCR, run for about 7 to 11 cycles, used a sample-barcoded 5' primer plus a J-beta primer mix. TCRdb re-derived calls from the 5' RACE reads in MiXCR, one entry per CDR3 protein. Here the sample spans more than 800,000 distinct CDR3 sequences, 40% to 45% being singletons. Sequenced material: blood. These receptors came from a woman aged 60-70 years in good health.

The chain joins TRBV6-5 to TRBJ2-7, with 12 bases fitting TRBD2. The CDR3 is 16 residues long. Germline V gene lookup returns CDR1 MNHEY and CDR2 SVGAGI. With V trimmed by 0 bases and J by 4 bases, 4 bases remained unmatched. The CDR3 DNA follows: TGTGCCAGCAGTTACTCCCTGACTAGCGGGAGATACGAGCAGTACTTC. Amino acid sequence: CASSYSLTSGRYEQYF.

This clonotype was observed a few times. At one of its ends the junction is not consistent with the germline gene, which may arise from a read error. This rearrangement joins TRBV20-1 to TRBJ2-7; 13 bases fit TRBD2. The CDR3 covers 18 residues. CDR1 and CDR2 from the germline V gene are DFQATT and SNEGSKA (reference sequence). For the CDR3, the DNA is TGCAGTGCTAGAGAGAGCCCCCGAACTAGCGGGAGGGCCTATGAGCAGTACTTC. Translated: CSARESPRTSGRAYEQYF.

The chain uses TRBV28 and TRBJ2-1; weak D call: TRBD1 (5 bases). The CDR3 covers 14 residues. The germline V gene encodes CDR1 MDHEN and CDR2 SYDVKM. V lost 3 bases and J lost 9, with 15 bases in between. The CDR3 region has the DNA TGTGCCAGCAGTTTGCAGGGCTGGTCGAGTGAGCAGTTCTTC. Translated: CASSLQGWSSEQFF.

The genes are TRBV11-2 and TRBJ2-1; 15 nucleotides match TRBD2. The V and J ends lost 1 base and 1 base, in that order; junction bases with no gene match: 11. The germline V gene encodes CDR1 SGHAT and CDR2 FQNNGV. The CDR3 runs 21 residues. The chain's CDR3 is CASSLVPPGTSGRSSYNEQFF. DNA for the CDR3: TGTGCCAGCAGCTTAGTTCCCCCCGGGACTAGCGGGAGGAGTTCCTACAATGAGCAGTTCTTC.

This clonotype was recorded a few times. This chain uses TRBV7-9 with TRBJ1-2; 8 positions match TRBD1. Per germline, CDR1 SEHNR and CDR2 FQNEAQ (reference sequence). This CDR3 has 19 residues. V lost 3 bases and J lost 1; bases outside the gene matches: 16. The chain's CDR3 is CASSFGGGTGPINNYGYTF. The CDR3 nucleotides are TGTGCCAGCAGCTTCGGGGGCGGGACAGGACCTATTAATAACTATGGCTACACCTTC.

This clonotype was seen only a few times. V gene TRBV6-5 combines with J gene TRBJ1-4; D is unresolved. Deletions cut 2 bases from V and 8 bases from J, with 9 bases between. The germline gives CDR1 MNHEY, CDR2 SVGAGI. The CDR3 length is 13 residues. The chain's CDR3 is CASSYKGGEKLFF. The CDR3 DNA reads as TGTGCCAGCAGTTACAAGGGTGGGGAAAAACTGTTTTTT.

The rearrangement uses TRBV12-3 or TRBV12-4 and TRBJ2-1; 14 bases match TRBD2. The junction had 7 bases not matched to a gene; V was cut back by 6 bases and J by 9 bases. CDR3 length: 15 amino acids. CDR3 sequence (DNA): TGTGCCAGCAGCCTGACTAGCGGGAGGGCCAGTGAGCAGTTCTTC. It translates to CASSLTSGRASEQFF.

The rearrangement joins TRBV20-1 to TRBJ2-1; tentatively, D is TRBD1 (6 bases). Germline lookup yields CDR1 DFQATT and CDR2 SNEGSKA (reference sequence). The CDR3 is 15 residues long. With 5 bases removed from V and 0 bases from J, the gap between germline ends came to 14 bases. DNA for the CDR3: TGCAGTGCTTGGGGGCTATCACTCTCCTACAATGAGCAGTTCTTC. Translating it yields CSAWGLSLSYNEQFF.

The V and J genes are TRBV27 and TRBJ2-5; D is possibly TRBD1 (7 bases). The J call may be faulty, since TRBJ2-7 better matches the DNA end. Germline V gene lookup returns CDR1 MNHEY and CDR2 SMNVEV (reference sequence). The CDR3 length is 14 residues. In DNA, the CDR3 is TGTGCCAGCGCCTCAGGGGGGCCCCGAGGCGAGCAGTACTTC. Protein: CASASGGPRGEQYF.

In its sample, this clonotype was seen a few times. The chain uses TRBV20-1 and TRBJ2-7; TRBD2 matches at 11 bases. Per germline, CDR1 DFQATT and CDR2 SNEGSKA (reference sequence). The CDR3 has 15 residues. Unmatched junction bases numbered 10, after V lost 6 bases and J lost 3 bases. The CDR3 DNA reads TGCAGTGCGGGTCCGGGACTAGCGGCTCACTACGAGCAGTACTTC. It encodes CSAGPGLAAHYEQYF.

The rearrangement links TRBV2 to TRBJ2-5; 7 positions match TRBD1. V lost 9 bases and J lost 3; bases outside the gene matches: 7. Germline CDR1 reads SNHLY; CDR2 reads FYNNEI. The CDR3 covers 13 residues. CDR3 region: CASYQGGEETQYF. Written as DNA, the CDR3 is TGTGCCAGTTACCAAGGGGGCGAAGAGACCCAGTACTTC.

For the CDR3, the DNA is TGCAGTGCCCCGCCGACTAGCGGTTACACAGATACGCAGTATTTT. Protein sequence: CSAPPTSGYTDTQYF. This sequence joins TRBV20-1 and TRBJ2-3, with 9 bases fitting TRBD2. The J segment lost 2 bases and the V segment lost 6 bases, leaving 9 bases of the junction unmatched. The CDR3 has 15 residues. Germline lookup yields CDR1 DFQATT and CDR2 SNEGSKA (reference sequence).